This TCR beta chain was retrieved from a study of T cells after posttransplantation cyclophosphamide. The table came from immunoSEQ multiplex PCR; TCRdb's copy has only in-frame clones and leaves some out. Recorded here are about 33,000 clones, with no singletons, and the ten leading clones hold roughly 1.2%. Study outcomes and limitations: Blood and skin or GI T cell repertoires showed limited TRB overlap. Donor CD8+ memory clones often dominated recipient blood repertoires at later times.

There are many counts of this clone. Antigen specificity is unknown. This CDR3 is built from 14 residues. CDR1 SNHLY and CDR2 FYNNEI come from the germline V gene. V gave up 2 bases and J gave up 5 bases; unmatched junction bases: 1. The chain has TRBV2 and TRBJ1-4; TRBD1 matches at 8 bases. The receptor was derived from a girl aged 5-17 years in good health, CMV-negative, and a related stem cell transplant donor. The sequencing sample was made of PBMCs. The CDR3 protein is CASSERTGNEKLFF. In DNA form, the CDR3 reads TGTGCCAGCAGTGAACGGACAGGGAATGAAAAACTGTTTTTT.